This T cell receptor (beta chain) stems from a study of blood T cell repertoires in COVID-19. Overall study: Some COVID-19 samples were acute and others convalescent; all came from the United States, Italy and Spain.

Sequencing was performed with immunoSEQ multiplex PCR; in TCRdb, only in-frame clones are kept and a portion is missing. The data contain 70,000 to 75,000 clones, about nine tenths of them singletons. Germline V gene lookup returns CDR1 LGHNA and CDR2 YNFKEQ. Trimming at V came to 4 bases and at J to 1 base, leaving 5 bases not matched to a gene. The CDR3 length is 17 residues. The V gene is TRBV4-2, the J gene TRBJ2-2; TRBD2 agrees at 11 bases. Sequenced: peripheral blood. This clonotype was sampled from a human donor in a cohort sampled during active COVID-19. The CDR3, as DNA: TGTGCCAGCAGCCCACTAGCGGGAGTGGGGAACACCGGGGAGCTGTTTTTT. It translates to CASSPLAGVGNTGELFF.